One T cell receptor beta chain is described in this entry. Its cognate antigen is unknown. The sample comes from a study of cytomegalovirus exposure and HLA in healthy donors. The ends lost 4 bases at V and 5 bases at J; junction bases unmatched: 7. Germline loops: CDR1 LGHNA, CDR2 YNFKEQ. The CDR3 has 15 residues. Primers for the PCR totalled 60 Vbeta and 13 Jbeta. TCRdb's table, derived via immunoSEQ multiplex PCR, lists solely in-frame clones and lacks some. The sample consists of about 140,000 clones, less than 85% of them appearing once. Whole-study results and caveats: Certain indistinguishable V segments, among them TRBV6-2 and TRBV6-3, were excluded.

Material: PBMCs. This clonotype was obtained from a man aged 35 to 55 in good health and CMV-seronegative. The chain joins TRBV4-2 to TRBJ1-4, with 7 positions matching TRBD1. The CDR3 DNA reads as TGTGCCAGCAGCCCCTGGGACAGCCCGAATGAAAAACTGTTTTTT. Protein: CASSPWDSPNEKLFF.